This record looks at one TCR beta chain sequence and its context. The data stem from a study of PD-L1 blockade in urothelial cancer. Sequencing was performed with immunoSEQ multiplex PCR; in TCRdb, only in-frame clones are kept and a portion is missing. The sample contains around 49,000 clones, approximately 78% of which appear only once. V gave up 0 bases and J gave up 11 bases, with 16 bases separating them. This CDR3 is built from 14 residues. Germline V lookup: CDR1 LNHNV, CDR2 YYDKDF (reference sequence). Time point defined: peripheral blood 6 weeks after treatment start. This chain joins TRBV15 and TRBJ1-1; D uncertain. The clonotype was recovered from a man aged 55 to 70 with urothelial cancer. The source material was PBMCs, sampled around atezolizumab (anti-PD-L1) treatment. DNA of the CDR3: TGTGCCACCAGCAGAGATCGGGGAAGGGTAGGGGCTTTCTTT. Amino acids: CATSRDRGRVGAFF.